Listed below are T cell receptor beta chains from one sample, sequenced in a study of multiple sclerosis patients with progressive multifocal leukoencephalopathy. Produced via immunoSEQ multiplex PCR; TCRdb's table is partial and in-frame only. The table records approximately 27,000 clones, 75% to 90% of them present only once. The starting material was PBMCs, obtained from a patient treated with natalizumab. The receptor source for this set is a woman aged 25 to 39 with progressive multifocal leukoencephalopathy. CDR3s include the opening cysteine and the closing phenylalanine or tryptophan. The D gene is left open where the match is weak. Clone size, where shown, is once, few, many, or a class for clones that have expanded.

V gene,D gene,clone size,CDR3 length,J gene,CDR3 DNA,CDR3 protein
TRBV2,NA,once,12,TRBJ1-2,TGTGCCAGCCTACCCGAGGGATATAGCTACACCTTC,CASLPEGYSYTF
TRBV6-1,NA,NA,13,TRBJ1-1,TGTGCCAGCAGTTATGACATTTACACTGAAGCTTTCTTT,CASSYDIYTEAFF
TRBV28,NA,NA,14,TRBJ1-1,TGTGCCAGCACCGCCCCTTCATTGGACACTGAAGCTTTCTTT,CASTAPSLDTEAFF
TRBV30,NA,NA,13,TRBJ1-2,TGTGCCTGGAGGGCCGGGACATTCGATGGCTACACCTTC,CAWRAGTFDGYTF
TRBV18,NA,once,13,TRBJ2-7,TGTGCCAGCTCACCATACGACGGCTACGAGCAGTACTTC,CASSPYDGYEQYF
TRBV6-6,TRBD1,NA,13,TRBJ1-4,TGTGCCAGCAGTTGGACAGGCCCGGAAAAACTGTTTTTT,CASSWTGPEKLFF
TRBV19,NA,NA,15,TRBJ1-2,TGTGCCAGTAGTATAGGACTAGTCCCCAGCTATGGCTACACCTTC,CASSIGLVPSYGYTF
TRBV11-3,TRBD2,NA,16,TRBJ2-1,TGTGCCAGCAGCTTATCTTTTACCAGCGGGAACAATGAGCAGTTCTTC,CASSLSFTSGNNEQFF
TRBV28,TRBD1,NA,15,TRBJ2-1,TGTGCCAGCAGCTACCGGGACAGGAACTACAATGAGCAGTTCTTC,CASSYRDRNYNEQFF
TRBV15,NA,NA,12,TRBJ1-5,TGTGCCACCAGCCCGACAGCTCAGCCCCAGCATTTT,CATSPTAQPQHF
TRBV11-2,TRBD2,NA,18,TRBJ2-7,TGTGCCAGCACCTCGGGGACTAGCGGGAGGGGGGCCCTAGGCGAGCAGTACTTC,CASTSGTSGRGALGEQYF
TRBV6-1,NA,NA,13,TRBJ2-5,TGTGCCAGCAGTGAATGGACAGCCTATGAGCAGTACTTC,CASSEWTAYEQYF
TRBV6-5,TRBD2,NA,14,TRBJ2-7,TGTGCCAGCAGTTTGGCGGGAGTGGGGCTCGAGCAGTACTTC,CASSLAGVGLEQYF
TRBV9,NA,once,12,TRBJ1-3,TGTGCCAGCAGCGCCGACGTGAACACCATATATTTT,CASSADVNTIYF
TRBV27,NA,NA,15,TRBJ2-6,TGTGCCAGCAGTAATCCTTACTCTGGGGCCAACGTCCTGACTTTC,CASSNPYSGANVLTF
TRBV30,TRBD2,NA,14,TRBJ2-3,TGTGCCTGGAGCGGGGGGGCGCGGATCTCTACGCAGTATTTT,CAWSGGARISTQYF
TRBV5-8,NA,NA,15,TRBJ2-7,TGTGCCAGCAGCCTAGACAGTGGCTGGGTCTACGAGCAGTACTTC,CASSLDSGWVYEQYF
TRBV4-1,NA,NA,16,TRBJ1-4,TGCGCCAGCAGCCGAACACAGGGCACAACTAATGAAAAACTGTTTTTT,CASSRTQGTTNEKLFF
TRBV6-5,NA,NA,14,TRBJ1-6,TGTGCCAGCACCGAGGGACTCCCGAATTCACCCCTCCACTTT,CASTEGLPNSPLHF
TRBV19,TRBD1,once,16,TRBJ1-4,TGTGCCAGTAGCGCTACAGGGGCTAGGGAAGATGAAAAACTGTTTTTT,CASSATGAREDEKLFF
TRBV7-2,NA,NA,14,TRBJ1-4,TGTGCCAGCAGCTTAGATCCCACGGACGAAAAACTGTTTTTT,CASSLDPTDEKLFF
TRBV10-3,NA,NA,16,TRBJ1-4,TGTGCCTCCAGCCGGGGGGCTCCTGCAACTAATGAAAAACTGTTTTTT,CASSRGAPATNEKLFF
TRBV18,NA,NA,14,TRBJ2-5,TGTGCCAGCTCACCACCGGTAAATACCGAGACCCAGTACTTC,CASSPPVNTETQYF
TRBV11-2,TRBD1,NA,14,TRBJ2-5,TGTGCCAGCAGCATCGGACAGGGCAGAGAGACCCAGTACTTC,CASSIGQGRETQYF
TRBV5-1,TRBD2,NA,17,TRBJ2-5,TGCGCCAGCAGCGACGGACTAGCGGGAGGGCCGGGGGAGACCCAGTACTTC,CASSDGLAGGPGETQYF
TRBV4-1,TRBD1,few,16,TRBJ2-5,TGCGCCAGCAGCCAAGATCCCACAGGGGGCCTGAAGACCCAGTACTTC,CASSQDPTGGLKTQYF
TRBV6-4,NA,NA,13,TRBJ2-7,TGTGCCAGCAGTGAAGAGGTTGGCGGGATACAGTACTTC,CASSEEVGGIQYF
TRBV7-8,NA,NA,14,TRBJ1-1,TGTGCCAGCAGCTTAGAACCGGGAGGGGCTGAAGCTTTCTTT,CASSLEPGGAEAFF
TRBV10-3,NA,few,13,TRBJ2-7,TGTGCCATCAGTGGATCGACTACCTACGAGCAGTACTTC,CAISGSTTYEQYF
TRBV7-7,NA,NA,13,TRBJ2-7,TGTGCTAGCAGCTCCTTCCGCGGGGCCGAGCAGTACTTC,CASSSFRGAEQYF
TRBV4-2,NA,NA,16,TRBJ1-1,TGTGCCAGCAGCCACCTCCGGGCGGTAGAAGCCACTGAAGCTTTCTTT,CASSHLRAVEATEAFF
TRBV5-1,TRBD1,NA,14,TRBJ2-5,TGCGCCAGCAGCTTCACAGGGGGCACAGAGACCCAGTACTTC,CASSFTGGTETQYF
TRBV27,NA,NA,14,TRBJ2-5,TGTGCCAGCGGGTTCCCTGACAGACAAGAGACCCAGTACTTC,CASGFPDRQETQYF
TRBV15,TRBD2,NA,15,TRBJ2-4,TGTGCCACCAGCCCCCCAGCGGGAGGCGGCGTCATTCAGTACTTC,CATSPPAGGGVIQYF
TRBV9,NA,NA,14,TRBJ1-2,TGTGCCAGCAGCGTCCTAGAAGCACCCTATGGCTACACCTTC,CASSVLEAPYGYTF
TRBV6-5,TRBD1,NA,13,TRBJ1-2,TGTGCCAGCAGTAAAGACAGGGGGCGGCGCTACACCTTC,CASSKDRGRRYTF
TRBV5-1,TRBD1,once,15,TRBJ1-5,TGCGCCAGCAGCCTTTCAGGGGGCGGTGGTCAGCCCCAGCATTTT,CASSLSGGGGQPQHF
TRBV2,NA,NA,16,TRBJ2-4,TGTGCCAGCAGGTCCTCGACTCTACTAGCCAAAAACATTCAGTACTTC,CASRSSTLLAKNIQYF
TRBV5-6,NA,NA,14,TRBJ1-5,TGTGCCAGCAGCTTCTGGAAGAGCAATCAGCCCCAGCATTTT,CASSFWKSNQPQHF
TRBV19,TRBD2,once,15,TRBJ2-1,TGTGCCAGTAGTCTACGGCGGGACTATACGAATGAGCAGTTCTTC,CASSLRRDYTNEQFF
TRBV19,TRBD1,NA,14,TRBJ1-5,TGTGCCAGTAGTATAGTCGAGGTAACAGGGGCAAGGCATTTT,CASSIVEVTGARHF
TRBV19,NA,few,15,TRBJ1-4,TGTGCCAGTAGTATCGGACTCACAGCTAATGAAAAACTGTTTTTT,CASSIGLTANEKLFF
TRBV30,TRBD1,NA,14,TRBJ1-5,TGTGCCTGGAGTCATAACACAGGGGTCGGGCCCCAGCATTTT,CAWSHNTGVGPQHF
TRBV4-2,TRBD2,NA,14,TRBJ2-5,TGTGCCAGCAGCCAAGATGGGGGGGAAGAGACCCAGTACTTC,CASSQDGGEETQYF
TRBV27,TRBD2,few,15,TRBJ2-1,TGTGCCAGCAGTCCGGGACTAGCGGTCTACAATGAGCAGTTCTTC,CASSPGLAVYNEQFF